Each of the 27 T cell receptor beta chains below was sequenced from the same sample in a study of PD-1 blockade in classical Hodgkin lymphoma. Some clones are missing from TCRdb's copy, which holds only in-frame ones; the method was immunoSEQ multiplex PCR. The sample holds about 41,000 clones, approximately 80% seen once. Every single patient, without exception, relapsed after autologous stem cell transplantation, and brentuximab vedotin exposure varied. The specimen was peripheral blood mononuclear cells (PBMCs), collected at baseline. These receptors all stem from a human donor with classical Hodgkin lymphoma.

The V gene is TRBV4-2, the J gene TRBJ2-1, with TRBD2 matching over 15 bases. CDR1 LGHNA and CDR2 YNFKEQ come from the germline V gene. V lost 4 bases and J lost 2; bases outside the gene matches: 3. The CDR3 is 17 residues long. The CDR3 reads CASSRGLAGGPYNEQFF. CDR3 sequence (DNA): TGTGCCAGCAGCCGGGGACTAGCGGGAGGACCCTACAATGAGCAGTTCTTC.

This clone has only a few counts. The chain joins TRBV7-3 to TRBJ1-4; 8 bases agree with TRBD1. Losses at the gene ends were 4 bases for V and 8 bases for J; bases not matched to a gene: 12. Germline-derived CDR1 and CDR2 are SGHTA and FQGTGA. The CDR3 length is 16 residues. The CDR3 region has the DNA TGTGCCAGCAGCTCCGAACCGGACAGGGACGGAGAAAAACTGTTTTTT. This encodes CASSSEPDRDGEKLFF. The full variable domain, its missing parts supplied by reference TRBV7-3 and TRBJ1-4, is GAGVSQTPSNKVTEKGKYVELRCDPISGHTALYWYRQSLGQGPEFLIYFQGTGAADDSGLPNDRFFAVRPEGSVSTLKIQRTERGDSAVYLCASSSEPDRDGEKLFFGSGTQLSVL.

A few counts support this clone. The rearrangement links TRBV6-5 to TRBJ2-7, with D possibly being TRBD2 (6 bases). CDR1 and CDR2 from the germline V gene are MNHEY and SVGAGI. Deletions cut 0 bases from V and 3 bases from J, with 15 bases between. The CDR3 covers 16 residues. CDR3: CASSYSRTLAYYEQYF. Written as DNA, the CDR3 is TGTGCCAGCAGTTACTCCCGGACACTAGCCTACTACGAGCAGTACTTC.

The CDR3 sequence is CASSPSPTQPQHF. DNA of the CDR3: TGTGCCAGCTCACCCAGCCCCACCCAGCCCCAGCATTTT. The V call is TRBV18, the J call TRBJ1-5; the D is unclear. CDR3 length: 13 amino acids. The germline V and J ends were trimmed by 3 bases and 7 bases, with 10 bases remaining between them. Germline V CDR1 and CDR2: KGHSH, LQKENI. Full variable domain (rest looked up from reference TRBV18 and TRBJ1-5): NAGVMQNPRHLVRRRGQEARLRCSPMKGHSHVYWYRQLPEEGLKFMVYLQKENIIDESGMPKERFSAEFPKEGPSILRIQQVVRGDSAAYFCASSPSPTQPQHFGDGTRLSIL.

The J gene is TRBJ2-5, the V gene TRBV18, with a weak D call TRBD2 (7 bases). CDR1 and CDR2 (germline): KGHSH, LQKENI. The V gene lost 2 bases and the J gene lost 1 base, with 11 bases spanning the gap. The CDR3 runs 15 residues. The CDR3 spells CASSPLGGGQETQYF. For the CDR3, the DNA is TGTGCCAGCTCACCATTAGGGGGGGGCCAAGAGACCCAGTACTTC.

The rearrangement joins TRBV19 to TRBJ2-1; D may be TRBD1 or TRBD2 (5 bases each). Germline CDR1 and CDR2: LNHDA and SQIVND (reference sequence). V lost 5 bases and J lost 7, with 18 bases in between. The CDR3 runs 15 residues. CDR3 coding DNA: TGTGCCAGTAGTGTCGAGGGGACCTTCAGGAATGAGCAGTTCTTC. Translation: CASSVEGTFRNEQFF.

The CDR3 bases are TGTGCCAGTTCCGATCGGCGGTCCAGCTATGGCTACACCTTC. Translation gives CASSDRRSSYGYTF. The chain is built from TRBV19 and TRBJ1-2, with D hard to call. Germline CDR1 is LNHDA and CDR2 is SQIVND (reference sequence). CDR3 length: 14 amino acids. V shed 8 bases and J shed 4 bases, with 17 bases lying between them.

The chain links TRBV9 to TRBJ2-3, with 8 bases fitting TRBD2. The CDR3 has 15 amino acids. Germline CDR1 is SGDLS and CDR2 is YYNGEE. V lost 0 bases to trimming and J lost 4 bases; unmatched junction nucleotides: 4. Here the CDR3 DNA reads TGTGCCAGCAGCGTAGCGGGGACTAGTTCAGATACGCAGTATTTT. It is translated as CASSVAGTSSDTQYF.

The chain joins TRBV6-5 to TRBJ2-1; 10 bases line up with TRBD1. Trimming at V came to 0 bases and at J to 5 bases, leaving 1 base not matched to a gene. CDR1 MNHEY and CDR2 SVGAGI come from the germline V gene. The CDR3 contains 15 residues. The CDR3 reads CASSYSGQGNNEQFF. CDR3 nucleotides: TGTGCCAGCAGTTACTCGGGACAGGGGAACAATGAGCAGTTCTTC.

CDR3 amino acids: CASSPPSGANVLTF. DNA for the CDR3: TGTGCCAGCTCACCACCATCTGGGGCCAACGTCCTGACTTTC. The chain is built from TRBV18 and TRBJ2-6, with D unclear. Trimming cost V 0 bases and J 1 base, with 1 base left between them. CDR1 and CDR2 from the germline V gene are KGHSH and LQKENI. The CDR3 is made up of 14 amino acids.

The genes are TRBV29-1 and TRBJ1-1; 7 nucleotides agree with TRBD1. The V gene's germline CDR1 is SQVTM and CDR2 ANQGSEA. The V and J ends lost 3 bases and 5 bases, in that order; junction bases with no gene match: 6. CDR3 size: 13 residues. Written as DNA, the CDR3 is TGCAGCGTTGATGTACAGGGGCATACTGAAGCTTTCTTT. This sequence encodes CSVDVQGHTEAFF.

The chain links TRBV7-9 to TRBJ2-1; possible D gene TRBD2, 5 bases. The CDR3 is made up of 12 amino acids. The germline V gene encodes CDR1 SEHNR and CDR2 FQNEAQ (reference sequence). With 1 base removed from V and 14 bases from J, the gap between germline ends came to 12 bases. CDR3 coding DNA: TGTGCCAGCAGCTTAGGTCAGGCCGGGGAGTTCTTC. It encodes CASSLGQAGEFF.

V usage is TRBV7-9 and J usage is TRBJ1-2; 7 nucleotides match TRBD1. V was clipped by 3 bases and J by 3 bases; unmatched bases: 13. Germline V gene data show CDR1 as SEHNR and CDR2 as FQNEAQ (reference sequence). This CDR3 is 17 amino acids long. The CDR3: CASSFGGLQGSDYGYTF. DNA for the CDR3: TGTGCCAGCAGCTTTGGGGGGCTACAGGGGAGCGACTATGGCTACACCTTC.

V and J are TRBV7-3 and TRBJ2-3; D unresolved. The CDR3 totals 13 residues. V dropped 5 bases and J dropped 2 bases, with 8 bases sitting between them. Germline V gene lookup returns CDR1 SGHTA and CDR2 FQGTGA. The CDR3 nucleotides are TGTGCCAGCAGCCGGCAGCTCACAGATACGCAGTATTTT. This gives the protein CASSRQLTDTQYF. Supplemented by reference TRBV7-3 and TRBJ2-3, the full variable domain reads GAGVSQTPSNKVTEKGKYVELRCDPISGHTALYWYRQSLGQGPEFLIYFQGTGAADDSGLPNDRFFAVRPEGSVSTLKIQRTERGDSAVYLCASSRQLTDTQYFGPGTRLTVL.

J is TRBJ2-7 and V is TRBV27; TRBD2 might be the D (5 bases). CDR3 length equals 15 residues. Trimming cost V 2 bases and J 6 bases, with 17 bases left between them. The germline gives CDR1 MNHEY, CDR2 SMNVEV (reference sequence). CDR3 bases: TGTGCCAGCAGTTTAACGAGGGCCTCGGCCTCCGAGCAGTACTTC. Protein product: CASSLTRASASEQYF.

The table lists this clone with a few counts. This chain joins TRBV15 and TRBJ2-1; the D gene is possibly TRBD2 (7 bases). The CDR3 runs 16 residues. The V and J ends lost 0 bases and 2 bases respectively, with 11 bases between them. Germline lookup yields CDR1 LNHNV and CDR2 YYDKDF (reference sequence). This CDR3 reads CATSREWGGAYNEQFF. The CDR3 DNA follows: TGTGCCACCAGCAGAGAATGGGGGGGCGCCTACAATGAGCAGTTCTTC.

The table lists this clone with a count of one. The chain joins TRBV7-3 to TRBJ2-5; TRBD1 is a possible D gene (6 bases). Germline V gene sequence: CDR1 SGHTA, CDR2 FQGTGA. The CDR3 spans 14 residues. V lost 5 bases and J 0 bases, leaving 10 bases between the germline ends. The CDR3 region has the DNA TGTGCCAGCAGCCCGACAGGTTACCAAGAGACCCAGTACTTC. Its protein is CASSPTGYQETQYF.

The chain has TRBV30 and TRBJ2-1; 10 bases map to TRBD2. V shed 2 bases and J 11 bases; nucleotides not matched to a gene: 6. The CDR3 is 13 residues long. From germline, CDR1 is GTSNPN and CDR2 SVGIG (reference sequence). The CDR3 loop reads CAWSLGSGRQQFF. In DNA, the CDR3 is TGTGCCTGGAGTCTTGGTAGCGGGAGGCAGCAGTTCTTC.

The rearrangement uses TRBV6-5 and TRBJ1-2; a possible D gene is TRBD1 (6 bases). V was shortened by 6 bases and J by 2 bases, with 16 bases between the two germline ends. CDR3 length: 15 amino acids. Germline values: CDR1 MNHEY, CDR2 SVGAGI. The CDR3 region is CASRSTGSTNYGYTF. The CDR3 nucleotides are TGTGCCAGCAGGAGTACAGGGTCGACGAACTATGGCTACACCTTC.

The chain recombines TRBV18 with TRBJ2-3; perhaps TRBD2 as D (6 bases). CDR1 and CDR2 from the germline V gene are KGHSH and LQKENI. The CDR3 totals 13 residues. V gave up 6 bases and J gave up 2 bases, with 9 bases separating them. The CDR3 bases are TGTGCCAGCTCGGGACTTTACACAGATACGCAGTATTTT. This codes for CASSGLYTDTQYF.

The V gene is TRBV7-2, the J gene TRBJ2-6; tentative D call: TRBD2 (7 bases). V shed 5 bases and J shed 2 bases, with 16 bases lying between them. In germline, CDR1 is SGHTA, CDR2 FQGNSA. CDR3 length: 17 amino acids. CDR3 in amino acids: CASSPLGGGAGANVLTF. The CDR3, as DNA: TGTGCCAGCAGCCCACTAGGAGGGGGGGCTGGGGCCAACGTCCTGACTTTC.

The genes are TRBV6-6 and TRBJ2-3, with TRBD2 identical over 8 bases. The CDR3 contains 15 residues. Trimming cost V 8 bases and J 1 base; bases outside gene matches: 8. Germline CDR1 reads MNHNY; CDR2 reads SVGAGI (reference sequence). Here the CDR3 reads CASGASGQGTDTQYF. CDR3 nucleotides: TGTGCCAGCGGGGCTAGCGGGCAGGGCACAGATACGCAGTATTTT.

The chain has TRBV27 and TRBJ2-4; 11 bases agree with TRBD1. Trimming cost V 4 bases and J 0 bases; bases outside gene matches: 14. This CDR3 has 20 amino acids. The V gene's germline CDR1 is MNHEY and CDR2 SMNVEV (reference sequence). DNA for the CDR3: TGTGCCAGCAGTTCATACCCCGGGACAGGGGGATCTCTAGCCAAAAACATTCAGTACTTC. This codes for CASSSYPGTGGSLAKNIQYF.

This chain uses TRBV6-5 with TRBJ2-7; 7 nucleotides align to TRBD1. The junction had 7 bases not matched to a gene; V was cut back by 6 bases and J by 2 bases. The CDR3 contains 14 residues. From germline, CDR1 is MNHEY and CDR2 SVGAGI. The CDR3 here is CASSPRQGPYEQYF. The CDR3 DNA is TGTGCCAGCAGCCCTCGACAGGGTCCCTACGAGCAGTACTTC.

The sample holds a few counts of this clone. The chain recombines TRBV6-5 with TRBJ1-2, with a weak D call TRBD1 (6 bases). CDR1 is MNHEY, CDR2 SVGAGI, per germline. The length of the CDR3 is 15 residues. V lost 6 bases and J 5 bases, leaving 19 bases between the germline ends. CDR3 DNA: TGTGCCAGCAGCTCACCCCCCAGGGGTGATTATGGCTACACCTTC. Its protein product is CASSSPPRGDYGYTF.

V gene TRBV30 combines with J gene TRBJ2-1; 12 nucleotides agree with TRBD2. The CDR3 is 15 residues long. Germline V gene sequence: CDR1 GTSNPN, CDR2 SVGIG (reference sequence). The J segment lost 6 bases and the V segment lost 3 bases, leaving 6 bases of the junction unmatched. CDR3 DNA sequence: TGTGCCTGGAGGGCTGAGGGACTAGCGGGCAATGAGCAGTTCTTC. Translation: CAWRAEGLAGNEQFF.

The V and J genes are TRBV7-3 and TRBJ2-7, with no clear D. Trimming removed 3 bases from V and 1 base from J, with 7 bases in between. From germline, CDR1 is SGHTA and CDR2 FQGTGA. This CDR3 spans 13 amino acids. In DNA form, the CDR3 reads TGTGCCAGCAGCTTGTCCAGTTCCTACGAGCAGTACTTC. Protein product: CASSLSSSYEQYF.